Listed below are T cell receptor beta chains from one sample, sequenced in a study of blood T cells in healthy people across ages. In TCRdb, the 5' RACE reads were re-called with MiXCR into one record per CDR3 protein. The sample has 550,000 to 650,000 distinct CDR3 sequences, about 28% seen once. Another study also made use of these data, one on T cells of mothers and their children.

Sequenced input: blood. The receptors stem from a boy aged 2-15 years in good health. Each CDR3 is given with its conserved first and last residue. Fields, in order: D gene, J gene, V gene, clone size, CDR3 protein, CDR3 DNA. D genes are given only for firm matches. Clone size is given for some rows only: seen once, a few or many times, or a class if the clone is expanded.

- TRBJ1-3 TRBV12-3/TRBV12-4 few CASSLSGGGNTIYF TGTGCCAGCAGTTTGTCGGGGGGAGGAAACACCATATATTTT
- TRBJ2-1 TRBV20-1 - CSASSRDGNEQFF TGCAGTGCATCTTCCCGGGATGGCAATGAGCAGTTCTTC
- TRBJ1-6 TRBV5-1 few CASSLMQDNSPLHF TGCGCCAGCAGCTTGATGCAGGATAATTCACCCCTCCACTTT
- TRBJ1-1 TRBV29-1 many CSVSVGNTEAFF TGCAGCGTTAGCGTGGGGAACACTGAAGCTTTCTTT
TRBD2 TRBJ2-3 TRBV12-3/TRBV12-4 - CASSTGVAGVGGSTDTQYF TGTGCCAGCAGTACCGGGGTAGCGGGAGTGGGGGGAAGCACAGATACGCAGTATTTT
TRBD2 TRBJ2-5 TRBV9 - CASSVTGTRGETQYF TGTGCCAGCAGCGTTACCGGGACTAGGGGAGAGACCCAGTACTTC
TRBD2 TRBJ2-1 TRBV5-1 - CASRGTSGFSYNEQFF TGCGCCAGCAGAGGGACTAGCGGGTTCTCCTACAATGAGCAGTTCTTC
- TRBJ1-1 TRBV5-1 many CASSLARSNTEAFF TGCGCCAGCAGCTTGGCCAGGAGCAACACTGAAGCTTTCTTT
- TRBJ2-5 TRBV3-1 few CASSPTGLMKTQYF TGTGCCAGCAGCCCCACGGGCCTAATGAAGACCCAGTACTTC
- TRBJ2-5 TRBV6-1 - CASGGRQETQYF TGTGCCAGCGGCGGGCGCCAAGAGACCCAGTACTTC
TRBD2 TRBJ2-1 TRBV4-3 - CASSHETSGMYNEQFF TGCGCCAGCAGCCACGAGACTAGCGGGATGTACAATGAGCAGTTCTTC
TRBD1 TRBJ1-2 TRBV13 many CASSRRGPDYGYTF TGTGCCAGCAGCCGCAGGGGGCCAGACTATGGCTACACCTTC
- TRBJ2-7 TRBV5-1 many CASSLGPPSREQYF TGCGCCAGCAGCTTGGGCCCCCCGAGCCGGGAGCAGTACTTC
TRBD2 TRBJ2-5 TRBV5-1 - CASVLALGETQYF TGCGCCAGCGTACTAGCGTTGGGGGAGACCCAGTACTTC
- TRBJ1-4 TRBV6-1 - CASSAAAGTNEKLFF TGTGCCAGCAGTGCCGCAGCGGGGACTAATGAAAAACTGTTTTTT
TRBD1 TRBJ1-1 TRBV5-4 - CASSNEQGLVEAFF TGTGCCAGCAGCAATGAACAGGGGTTGGTTGAAGCTTTCTTT
- TRBJ1-4 TRBV7-9 - CASSPPLGATNEKLFF TGTGCCAGCAGCCCGCCTCTAGGAGCAACTAATGAAAAACTGTTTTTT
- TRBJ2-1 TRBV6-6 - CASSLDTHEQFF TGTGCCAGCAGTTTGGACACCCATGAGCAGTTCTTC